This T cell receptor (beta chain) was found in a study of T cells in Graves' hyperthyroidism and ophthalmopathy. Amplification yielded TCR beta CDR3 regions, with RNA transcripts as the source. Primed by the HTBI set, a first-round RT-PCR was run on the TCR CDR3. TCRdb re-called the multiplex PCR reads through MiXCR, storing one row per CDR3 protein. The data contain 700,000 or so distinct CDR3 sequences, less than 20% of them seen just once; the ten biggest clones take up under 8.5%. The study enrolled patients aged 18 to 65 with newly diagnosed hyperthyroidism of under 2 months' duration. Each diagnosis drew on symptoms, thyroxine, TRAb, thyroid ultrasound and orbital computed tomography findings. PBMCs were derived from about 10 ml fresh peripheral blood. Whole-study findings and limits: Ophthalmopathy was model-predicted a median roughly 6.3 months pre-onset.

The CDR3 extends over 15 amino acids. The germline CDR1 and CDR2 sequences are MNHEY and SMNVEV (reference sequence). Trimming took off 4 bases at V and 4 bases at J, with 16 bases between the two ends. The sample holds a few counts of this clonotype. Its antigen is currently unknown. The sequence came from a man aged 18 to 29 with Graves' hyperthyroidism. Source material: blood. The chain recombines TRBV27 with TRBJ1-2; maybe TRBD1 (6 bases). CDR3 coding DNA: TGTGCCAGCAGTTCCCTGGGGGAGGGGGTCTATGGCTACACCTTC. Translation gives CASSSLGEGVYGYTF.